The next 20 T cell receptor beta chains were all read from a single sample in a study of T cell responses to AZD1222 COVID-19 vaccine. The protocol was immunoSEQ multiplex PCR, while the TCRdb copy is restricted to in-frame clones and leaves out a portion. The table lists 95,000 to 150,000 clones, about nine tenths of them singletons. The input for sequencing was peripheral blood, taken on day 0 of AZD1222 vaccination. The receptors were gathered from an adult in good health.

This chain connects TRBV27 to TRBJ2-3, with 8 bases lining up with TRBD2. V was clipped by 4 bases and J by 11 bases; unmatched bases: 20. The CDR3 covers 17 residues. Germline assignment: CDR1 MNHEY and CDR2 SMNVEV (reference sequence). The DNA of the CDR3 is TGTGCCAGCAGTTCCGCCACGAGCGGGGGTACCTATATAAAGCAGTATTTT. It translates to CASSSATSGGTYIKQYF.

This rearrangement joins TRBV11-2 to TRBJ2-1; D is unclear. The V and J ends lost 5 bases and 6 bases respectively, with 8 bases between them. CDR1 is SGHAT, CDR2 FQNNGV, per germline. The CDR3 loop spans 12 amino acids. For the CDR3, the DNA is TGTGCCAGCAGCCCCGGGTCCAATGAGCAGTTCTTC. Its protein is CASSPGSNEQFF.

This chain's CDR3 is CASSARPGSATSTDTQYF. The CDR3 region has the DNA TGTGCCAGCAGCGCTAGGCCTGGGAGCGCTACTAGCACAGATACGCAGTATTTT. The chain combines TRBV9 with TRBJ2-3, with D possibly being TRBD2 (5 bases). The CDR3 length is 18 residues. Germline V gene sequence: CDR1 SGDLS, CDR2 YYNGEE. V was trimmed by 3 bases and J by 0 bases, leaving 20 bases between them.

V gene TRBV3-1 (or the pseudogene TRBV3-2) combines with J gene TRBJ2-5; D possibly uses TRBD1 or TRBD2 (5 bases each). This CDR3 has 17 residues. Looked up from germline, CDR1 is LGHDT and CDR2 is YNNKEL (reference sequence). V lost 0 bases and J 4 bases, leaving 18 bases between the germline ends. The CDR3 coding sequence is TGTGCCAGCAGCCAAGACCCGGAGAGGGGTGTACGAGAGACCCAGTACTTC. It encodes CASSQDPERGVRETQYF.

The rearrangement links TRBV19 to TRBJ1-4; the D is unclear. Germline V gene data show CDR1 as LNHDA and CDR2 as SQIVND (reference sequence). V was shortened by 6 bases and J by 0 bases, with 8 bases between the two germline ends. The CDR3 is made up of 14 amino acids. CDR3 region: CASRRGTTNEKLFF. In nucleotides, the CDR3 is TGTGCCAGTAGGCGGGGTACAACTAATGAAAAACTGTTTTTT. Supplemented by reference TRBV19 and TRBJ1-4, the full variable domain reads DGGITQSPKYLFRKEGQNVTLSCEQNLNHDAMYWYRQDPGQGLRLIYYSQIVNDFQKGDIAEGYSVSREKKESFPLTVTSAQKNPTAFYLCASRRGTTNEKLFFGSGTQLSVL.

The chain uses TRBV12-3 or TRBV12-4 and TRBJ1-5, with D unclear. The CDR3 consists of 13 residues. V was cut by 2 bases and J by 3 bases, with 5 bases left in between. The CDR3 here is CASSLTANQPQHF. CDR3 sequence (DNA): TGTGCCAGCAGTTTAACGGCCAATCAGCCCCAGCATTTT.

V gene TRBV29-1 combines with J gene TRBJ2-5; D is unresolved. CDR1 SQVTM and CDR2 ANQGSEA come from the germline V gene. Trimming pared 1 base from V and 0 bases from J, leaving 9 bases between. This CDR3 region has 14 residues. The CDR3: CSVEVDKYQETQYF. For the CDR3, the DNA is TGCAGCGTTGAAGTCGACAAGTACCAAGAGACCCAGTACTTC.

In this sample, this clone turned up a few times. The V and J genes are TRBV7-9 and TRBJ1-2, with D perhaps matching TRBD1 (6 bases). The CDR3 has 14 residues. The ends were cut back, 1 base at V and 4 bases at J, with 10 bases in the middle. Germline CDR1 reads SEHNR; CDR2 reads FQNEAQ (reference sequence). The CDR3 DNA sequence: TGTGCCAGCAGCTTAGTAGGGGGTTTCTATGGCTACACCTTC. This encodes CASSLVGGFYGYTF.

V gene TRBV4-3 combines with J gene TRBJ2-7; either TRBD1 or TRBD2 may fit D (5 bases each). Per germline, CDR1 LGHNA and CDR2 YSLEER. V was cut by 2 bases and J by 0 bases, with 17 bases left in between. The CDR3 has 17 residues. Here the CDR3 DNA reads TGCGCCAGCAGCCAAAGCTTCGGGACCGCTCTCTCCTACGAGCAGTACTTC. Its protein is CASSQSFGTALSYEQYF.

J is TRBJ2-7 and V is TRBV2; 10 bases line up with TRBD1. The CDR3 contains 15 residues. V gave up 2 bases and J gave up 2 bases; unmatched junction bases: 3. Germline CDR1 and CDR2: SNHLY and FYNNEI. The CDR3 sequence: CASSERTGGAYEQYF. The CDR3 DNA reads as TGTGCCAGCAGTGAAAGGACAGGGGGGGCCTACGAGCAGTACTTC.

This rearrangement joins TRBV30 to TRBJ1-1; D unresolved. V was shortened by 7 bases and J by 0 bases, with 15 bases between the two germline ends. The CDR3 length is 14 residues. CDR1 is GTSNPN, CDR2 SVGIG, per germline (reference sequence). DNA for the CDR3: TGTGCCTCCAACCCGAACCTGATGAACACTGAAGCTTTCTTT. Its translation is CASNPNLMNTEAFF.

The chain recombines TRBV19 with TRBJ2-3, with 9 bases that match TRBD2. V shed 6 bases and J 2 bases; nucleotides not matched to a gene: 6. This CDR3 spans 15 amino acids. The germline V gene has CDR1 LNHDA and CDR2 SQIVND (reference sequence). CDR3: CASRASGEVTDTQYF. The CDR3 DNA reads TGTGCCAGTAGAGCTAGCGGGGAAGTCACAGATACGCAGTATTTT.

The V call is TRBV24-1, the J call TRBJ2-7; TRBD1 matches at 9 bases. Germline lookup yields CDR1 KGHDR and CDR2 SFDVKD. The CDR3 covers 15 residues. Unmatched junction bases numbered 4, after V lost 4 bases and J lost 1 base. The CDR3 loop reads CATSDPGTGSYEQYF. The CDR3 DNA sequence: TGTGCCACCAGTGACCCTGGGACAGGGTCCTACGAGCAGTACTTC.

The J gene is TRBJ2-7, the V gene TRBV15; 9 nucleotides align to TRBD1. This CDR3 is built from 15 residues. Trimming removed 3 bases from V and 5 bases from J; junction bases left unmatched: 8. CDR1 and CDR2 from the germline V gene are LNHNV and YYDKDF (reference sequence). CDR3 protein: CATSRRTGERNEQYF. CDR3 nucleotide sequence: TGTGCCACCAGCAGGAGGACAGGGGAGAGGAACGAGCAGTACTTC.

Only one count was recorded for this clone. The chain links TRBV11-2 to TRBJ1-1; D is undetermined. In germline, CDR1 is SGHAT, CDR2 FQNNGV. The CDR3 runs to 12 residues. V lost 5 bases, J lost 1 base, and 5 bases lay in between. The CDR3 coding sequence is TGTGCCAGCAGCCGGACGAACACTGAAGCTTTCTTT. Protein sequence: CASSRTNTEAFF.

The rearrangement links TRBV10-3 to TRBJ1-1; D remains ambiguous. V was cut by 6 bases and J by 5 bases, with 19 bases left in between. The CDR3 has 15 amino acids. Germline V CDR1 and CDR2: ENHRY, SYGVKD. The CDR3 reads CAIRVIIDSGTEAFF. CDR3 in DNA: TGTGCCATCAGAGTTATTATCGACTCGGGGACTGAAGCTTTCTTT.

The chain couples TRBV6-2 or TRBV6-3 to TRBJ1-2; D is unclear. CDR1 MNHEY and CDR2 SVGEGT come from the germline V gene. The CDR3 runs to 16 residues. The V and J ends lost 2 bases and 7 bases respectively, with 20 bases between them. The CDR3 DNA is TGTGCCAGCAGTTACCCCGACTCCCAACTCACACGTGGCTACACCTTC. It encodes CASSYPDSQLTRGYTF.

This chain connects TRBV27 to TRBJ2-5, with 7 bases lining up with TRBD2. CDR1 is MNHEY and CDR2 is SMNVEV in the germline V gene (reference sequence). CDR3 size: 16 residues. The trim removed 6 bases at V and 2 bases at J, leaving 12 bases unmatched. The CDR3 region is CASSRFQGAGQETQYF. The DNA of the CDR3 is TGTGCCAGCAGCCGATTCCAGGGAGCGGGGCAAGAGACCCAGTACTTC.

V is TRBV2 and J is TRBJ1-5; perhaps TRBD1 as D (6 bases). Per germline, CDR1 SNHLY and CDR2 FYNNEI. The CDR3 has 13 amino acids. Deletions cut 8 bases from V and 4 bases from J, with 12 bases between. Written as DNA, the CDR3 is TGTGCCAGCTCTAGGGGGGGGAATCAGCCCCAGCATTTT. Its protein product is CASSRGGNQPQHF.

This clone was seen a few times. The V gene is TRBV9, the J gene TRBJ1-2; TRBD1 might be the D (5 bases). The CDR3 consists of 10 residues. V dropped 4 bases and J dropped 13 bases, with 11 bases sitting between them. The germline V gene encodes CDR1 SGDLS and CDR2 YYNGEE. Here the CDR3 reads CASSPRDGTF. CDR3 in DNA: TGTGCCAGCAGCCCTCGGGACGGCACCTTC.